This TCR beta chain comes out of a study of beta chain features in type 1 diabetes. The CDR3 consists of 17 residues. The germline gives CDR1 SNHLY, CDR2 FYNNEI. J was trimmed by 4 bases and V by 6 bases; bases with no gene match: 14. Regarding the study as a whole: When Type 1 diabetes patients were examined, their TCRB CDR3s proved moderately but significantly shorter in all four CD4+ subsets.

Sorting gave populations that all exceeded 98% purity. In the case of this clone: Antigen unknown.

The isolated RNA, all of it, was reverse transcribed, so expressed TCRB transcripts were what got sequenced. Repertoires were generated with immunoSEQ multiplex PCR, while TCRdb's copy carries only in-frame clones and drops some. This sample has about 300,000 clones; roughly 12% occur once, and the top ten carry roughly 0.016%. Sequencing input: naive CD4+ T cells from blood. The sequence derives from a woman younger than 35 with type 1 diabetes. This chain links TRBV2 with TRBJ2-1; TRBD2 matches at 8 bases. CDR3 protein: CASRGTGTSSLYNEQFF. In DNA, the CDR3 is TGTGCCAGCAGGGGGACCGGGACTAGTAGTTTGTACAATGAGCAGTTCTTC.